A selection of T cell receptor beta chains follows, all from one sample in a study of control samples from healthy donors and cancer patients. Only in-frame clones appear in the TCRdb table, and some are missing; sequencing was by immunoSEQ multiplex PCR. The sample records roughly 100,000 clones, about 92% being singletons. The sequenced sample was blood. These receptors were obtained from a woman aged 18 to 35 in good health. CDR3s include the opening cysteine and the closing phenylalanine or tryptophan. Size tells how often a clone was seen (once, few, many) or the class of an expanded clone, and some rows leave it out.

>.|TRBV2|TRBJ2-1
CASSPPSGSYNEQFF
>.|TRBV7-8|TRBJ1-1
CASSLVWGGLNTEAFF
>.|TRBV10-2|TRBJ1-6
CASSDIEGAYSPLHF
>.|TRBV4-1|TRBJ2-7
CASSQSLGPGGEQYF
>.|TRBV5-8|TRBJ1-1
CASSLAFLMNTEAFF
>.|TRBV10-2|TRBJ1-5
CASSDGTGRSNQPQHF
>.|TRBV11-3|TRBJ1-2
CASSLEASNYGYTF
>.|TRBV4-2|TRBJ1-6
CASSRRTDNSPLHF
>.|TRBV27|TRBJ1-5
CASSLGQGANQPQHF
>once|TRBV11-2|TRBJ2-7
CASSSIDSYEQYF
>.|TRBV3-1/TRBV3-2|TRBJ1-6
CASSHRSSEGGSPLHF
>once|TRBV11-3|TRBJ2-7
CASGTGTLYF
>.|TRBV2|TRBJ1-1
CASSVGGTGTEAFF
>.|TRBV7-2|TRBJ2-5
CGSGWRESFQYF
>.|TRBV7-6|TRBJ1-1
CASSLGPVNTEAFF
>once|TRBV20-1|TRBJ2-3
CSASPADTQYF
>.|TRBV4-1|TRBJ1-6
CASSQDRGGDRSPLHF
>.|TRBV24-1|TRBJ2-1
CATSDLSGGSYNEQFF
>.|TRBV5-1|TRBJ2-2
CASSPKGQLTGELFF
>.|TRBV19|TRBJ1-6
CASSMGAVPNSPLHF